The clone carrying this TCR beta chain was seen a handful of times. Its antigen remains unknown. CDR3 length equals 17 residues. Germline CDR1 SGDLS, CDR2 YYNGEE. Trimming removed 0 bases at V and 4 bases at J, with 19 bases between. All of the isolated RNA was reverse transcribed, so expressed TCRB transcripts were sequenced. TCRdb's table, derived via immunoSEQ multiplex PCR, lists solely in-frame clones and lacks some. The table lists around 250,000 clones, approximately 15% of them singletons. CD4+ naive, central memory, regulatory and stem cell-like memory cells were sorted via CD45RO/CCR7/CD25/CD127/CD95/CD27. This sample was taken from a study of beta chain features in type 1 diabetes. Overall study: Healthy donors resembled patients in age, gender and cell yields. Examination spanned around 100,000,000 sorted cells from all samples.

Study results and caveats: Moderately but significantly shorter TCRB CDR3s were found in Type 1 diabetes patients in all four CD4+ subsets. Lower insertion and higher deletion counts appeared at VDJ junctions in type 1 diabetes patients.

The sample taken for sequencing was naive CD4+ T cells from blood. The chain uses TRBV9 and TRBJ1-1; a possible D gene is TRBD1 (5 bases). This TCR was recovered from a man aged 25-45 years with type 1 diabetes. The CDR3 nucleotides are TGTGCCAGCAGCGTAGGGGGGGTCGGGGGTTCCGGCACTGAAGCTTTCTTT. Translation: CASSVGGVGGSGTEAFF.